The source of this T cell receptor beta chain is a study of response to subunit inactivated influenza vaccine. Study outcomes and limitations: Each seasonal flu vaccination may recruit only limited new T cells, authors suggested.

This CDR3 contains 16 residues. The V and J ends lost 3 bases and 2 bases, in that order; junction bases with no gene match: 7. Germline CDR1 and CDR2: MGHDK and SYGVNS. With respect to this clonotype: Antigen specificity is unknown.

TCRdb reprocessed the RT-PCR reads via MiXCR and lists one record per CDR3 protein. The data hold approximately 500,000 distinct CDR3 sequences, with roughly 25% observed a single time. In addition, the sample was reused for a study of T cells expressing NK-cell markers. That source adds: Generation of TCR beta cDNA was performed by 5'RACE template switching incorporating UMIs. Sorted CD3+CD56+NKG2C+, CD3+CD56+NKG2C- and CD3+CD56-NKG2C+ T cells supplied TCR beta repertoires.

V gene TRBV25-1 combines with J gene TRBJ1-3; TRBD1 matches 7 bases. The source of this sequence is a man between 50 and 59 years old who received an inactivated influenza vaccine. This sample comprised CD4+ T cells sorted from PBMCs, obtained 11 to 12 days after vaccination. The CDR3 spells CASSDNRGGTGNTIYF. CDR3 nucleotide sequence: TGTGCCAGCAGTGATAACAGGGGAGGTACTGGAAACACCATATATTTT.